The TCR beta chain under discussion was sequenced for a study of T cell clusters in autoimmune cytopenias. TRB rearrangements were amplified by touch-down multiplex PCR with mixed TRB-A/B primers. TCRdb reanalyzed the multiplex PCR reads, giving one entry per CDR3 protein sequence and no DNA. The specimen's table records 9,500 to 15,000 distinct CDR3 sequences. A note on this clonotype: Its specificity is not known.

Roughly 38,000 genome equivalents of blood DNA were amplified for TRB. General study findings and limits: Physiological T cell clusters of healthy donors were apparently absent in primary autoimmune cytopenia patients. TRB repertoire shifts in secondary cytopenia and chronic lymphocytic leukemia mostly reflected lymphoma, not autoimmunity.

Germline loops: CDR1 SGHTA, CDR2 FQGNSA. CDR3 length: 16 amino acids. The sequencing input was peripheral blood. The chain recombines TRBV7-2 with TRBJ2-2; TCRdb selects TRBD1, and the lack of DNA leaves this call unchecked. This clonotype originated in a human donor with an autoimmune cytopenia or autoimmune hepatitis (not recorded which). CDR3 amino acids: CASSLAPRGLAGELFF.